A selection of T cell receptor beta chains follows, all from one sample in a study of cytomegalovirus exposure and HLA in healthy donors. Sequenced by immunoSEQ multiplex PCR; TCRdb stores in-frame clones only, minus some. The table includes around 170,000 clones, around 82% detected once. The sample comprised PBMCs. The receptors stem from a woman in her thirties in good health and CMV-seropositive. CDR3s include the opening cysteine and the closing phenylalanine or tryptophan. Each record gives: CDR3 length, clone size, J gene, D gene, V gene, CDR3 DNA, CDR3 protein. A D gene is named only where the DNA matches it firmly. Size values are once, few and many counts, or a class for expanded clones, and some rows have none.

len: 15
abundance: .
j_gene: TRBJ2-1
d_gene: TRBD1
v_gene: TRBV6-1
CDR3nt: TGTGCCAGCAGTCCCGACAGGGGGGTGGTGGATGAGCAGTTCTTC
CDR3aa: CASSPDRGVVDEQFF

len: 12
abundance: once
j_gene: TRBJ1-1
d_gene: TRBD1
v_gene: TRBV5-4
CDR3nt: TGTGCCAGCAGCTTGGACAGGGGTGAAGCTTTCTTT
CDR3aa: CASSLDRGEAFF

len: 16
abundance: .
j_gene: TRBJ2-7
d_gene: .
v_gene: TRBV5-4
CDR3nt: TGTGCCAGCAGCTTGGATCCCGGGACACCCTCCTACGAGCAGTACTTC
CDR3aa: CASSLDPGTPSYEQYF

len: 12
abundance: once
j_gene: TRBJ1-2
d_gene: .
v_gene: TRBV28
CDR3nt: TGTGCCAGCAGCACCCAGGGGTCTGGCTACACCTTC
CDR3aa: CASSTQGSGYTF

len: 16
abundance: .
j_gene: TRBJ2-7
d_gene: .
v_gene: TRBV6-6
CDR3nt: TGTGCCAGCAGTTACTCGAGGGTGGAAAGCTCCTACGAGCAGTACTTC
CDR3aa: CASSYSRVESSYEQYF

len: 15
abundance: .
j_gene: TRBJ2-6
d_gene: .
v_gene: TRBV18
CDR3nt: TGTGCCAGCTCACTCCGGACGGCTGGGGCCAACGGCCTGACTTTC
CDR3aa: CASSLRTAGANGLTF

len: 15
abundance: .
j_gene: TRBJ1-4
d_gene: TRBD1
v_gene: TRBV28
CDR3nt: TGTGCCAGCAGGACCGGACAGGCCTTTAATGAAAAACTGTTTTTT
CDR3aa: CASRTGQAFNEKLFF

len: 14
abundance: once
j_gene: TRBJ2-7
d_gene: .
v_gene: TRBV5-1
CDR3nt: TGCGCCAGCAGCTCGACAGGAGCGGCCTACGAGCAGTACTTC
CDR3aa: CASSSTGAAYEQYF

len: 14
abundance: .
j_gene: TRBJ2-5
d_gene: .
v_gene: TRBV10-3
CDR3nt: TGTGCCATCAGTGACCCAGGGGGGCGGGAGACCCAGTACTTC
CDR3aa: CAISDPGGRETQYF

len: 15
abundance: .
j_gene: TRBJ2-7
d_gene: .
v_gene: TRBV7-9
CDR3nt: TGTGCCAGCAGCTTAGCTCCAGGGATCGCCTACGAGCAGTACTTC
CDR3aa: CASSLAPGIAYEQYF

len: 15
abundance: .
j_gene: TRBJ1-2
d_gene: TRBD1
v_gene: TRBV4-3
CDR3nt: TGCGCCAGCAGCCAAGAGGCGACGACAGGGAATGGCTACACCTTC
CDR3aa: CASSQEATTGNGYTF

len: 14
abundance: .
j_gene: TRBJ1-6
d_gene: TRBD1
v_gene: TRBV6-5
CDR3nt: TGTGCCAGCAGCCCCGGGACAGGGGTTTCACCCCTCCACTTT
CDR3aa: CASSPGTGVSPLHF

len: 14
abundance: .
j_gene: TRBJ1-5
d_gene: TRBD1
v_gene: TRBV2
CDR3nt: TGTGCCAGCAGTTGGACAGGGGGAAATCAGCCCCAGCATTTT
CDR3aa: CASSWTGGNQPQHF